One and the same sample provided the 6 T cell receptor beta chains below, sequenced in a study of OX40 agonist ivuxolimab in advanced cancers. The protocol was immunoSEQ multiplex PCR, while the TCRdb copy is restricted to in-frame clones and leaves out a portion. The data show 55,000 to 80,000 clones, with approximately 86% seen just once and roughly 2% held by the top ten. The starting material was CD4+ or CD8+ T cells sorted from blood, obtained in a trial of the OX40 agonist ivuxolimab. All receptors come from an adult with an advanced solid tumor such as melanoma, head and neck, liver or kidney cancer.

This clone turned up a few times. The chain employs TRBV29-1 and TRBJ2-1, with 7 positions matching TRBD1. Germline-derived CDR1 and CDR2 are SQVTM and ANQGSEA. The V and J ends lost 0 bases and 13 bases, in that order; junction bases with no gene match: 6. This CDR3 comprises 12 residues. For the CDR3, the DNA is TGCAGCGTTGAAGAGGGACAGACGCGACAGTTCTTC. Residues: CSVEEGQTRQFF.

The chain couples TRBV6-5 to TRBJ2-3; 7 bases map to TRBD2. The length of the CDR3 is 14 residues. Germline V gene data show CDR1 as MNHEY and CDR2 as SVGAGI. V dropped 10 bases and J dropped 2; count of bases not matched to a gene: 9. The CDR3 DNA reads as TGTGCCACCCAATCGGGGGGTCCCACAGATACGCAGTATTTT. Encoded protein: CATQSGGPTDTQYF.

The chain couples TRBV28 to TRBJ2-6; perhaps D is TRBD1 or TRBD2 (5 bases each). The CDR3 covers 18 residues. Germline CDR1 MDHEN, CDR2 SYDVKM. V was pared by 3 bases and J by 0 bases, with 15 bases between. CDR3 region: CASSFPLGPRSGANVLTF. The CDR3 nucleotides are TGTGCCAGCAGTTTTCCCCTGGGACCCCGCTCTGGGGCCAACGTCCTGACTTTC.

This clone has only a few counts. The CDR3 here is CASSPDRSPNTEAFF. For the CDR3, the DNA is TGTGCCAGCAGCCCCGACAGGAGCCCGAACACTGAAGCTTTCTTT. V and J are TRBV6-5 and TRBJ1-1; perhaps TRBD1 as D (6 bases). CDR1 is MNHEY, CDR2 SVGAGI, per germline. Trimming pared 6 bases from V and 1 base from J, leaving 15 bases between. This CDR3 is built from 15 residues.

The rearrangement joins TRBV27 to TRBJ1-6, with a weak D call TRBD1 (6 bases). This CDR3 is 15 amino acids long. The V end lost 6 bases, the J end lost 5 bases, and 14 bases lay between the germline ends. Germline V gives CDR1 MNHEY, CDR2 SMNVEV (reference sequence). The CDR3 protein is CASRQGRGNNSPLHF. The CDR3 nucleotides read TGTGCCAGCAGGCAGGGGCGGGGAAATAATTCACCCCTCCACTTT.

The sample holds one count of this clone. The chain carries TRBV28 and TRBJ1-4; the match to TRBD1 covers 7 bases. V gave up 10 bases and J gave up 7 bases; unmatched junction bases: 12. Germline V CDR1 and CDR2: MDHEN, SYDVKM. The CDR3 runs 14 residues. The CDR3 here is CATRTQGWFEKLFF. The DNA for the CDR3 is TGTGCCACCAGGACACAGGGGTGGTTTGAAAAACTGTTTTTT.